This TCR beta chain derives from a study of shared clonotypes between healthy human individuals. Study outcomes and limitations: Larger estimated richness was generally seen in naive subsets than in memory subsets. Non-shared clonotypes were found to have lower generation probabilities than the clonotypes that were shared by all four of the sorted-subset donors. The genetic and exposure-history diversity represented was limited by few donors.

A note on this clone: The antigen is unknown.

Sequencing was performed with immunoSEQ multiplex PCR; in TCRdb, only in-frame clones are kept and a portion is missing. The sample includes some 2,000,000 clones, roughly 94% of them seen just once. CD8 cells regarded as naive lacked CD45RO, were positively chosen for CCR7, and omitted terminally differentiated effector memory CD45RA+ cells. V lost 5 bases, J lost 2 bases, and 6 bases stayed unmatched. This CDR3 is 14 amino acids long. Germline assignment: CDR1 MNHNS and CDR2 SASEGT. The chain couples TRBV6-1 to TRBJ2-7, with 7 nucleotides matching TRBD1. The sample consisted of naive CD8+ T cells sorted from blood. The sequence derives from a man younger than 30 in good health. CDR3 protein: CASSPYRGPYEQYF. The CDR3 DNA reads as TGTGCCAGCAGTCCCTACAGGGGCCCCTACGAGCAGTACTTC.